This T cell receptor (beta chain) is from a study of CD8+ T cells in alopecia areata. Study observations and caveats: Among the top 100, expanded CD8+ clones, as well as scalp clonality, were significantly decreased by tofacitinib. Many expanded lesional clones persisted during tofacitinib (in both scalp and blood).

This clone was detected many times. Antigen specificity is unknown. As for treatment: oral pan-JAK inhibitor, 5-10 mg twice daily. Collected material from alopecia areata patients comprised lesional scalp punch biopsies and peripheral blood. Following RNA extraction, reverse transcription yielded cDNA that acted as the sequencing template. Sequencing was performed with immunoSEQ multiplex PCR; in TCRdb, only in-frame clones are kept and a portion is missing. Among about 220,000 clones listed, roughly 56% were seen once. The CDR3 length is 17 residues. V dropped 2 bases and J dropped 2; count of bases not matched to a gene: 6. Germline CDR1 reads ENHRY; CDR2 reads SYGVKD.

The sample consisted of CD4+ T cells sorted from blood, taken at week 4, from a patient treated with tofacitinib. The receptor comes from a human donor with alopecia areata. The V and J genes are TRBV10-3 and TRBJ2-5; 12 positions agree with TRBD1. CDR3 residues: CAISEGTGGTGQETQYF. CDR3 nucleotide sequence: TGTGCCATCAGTGAGGGGACAGGGGGCACGGGGCAAGAGACCCAGTACTTC.